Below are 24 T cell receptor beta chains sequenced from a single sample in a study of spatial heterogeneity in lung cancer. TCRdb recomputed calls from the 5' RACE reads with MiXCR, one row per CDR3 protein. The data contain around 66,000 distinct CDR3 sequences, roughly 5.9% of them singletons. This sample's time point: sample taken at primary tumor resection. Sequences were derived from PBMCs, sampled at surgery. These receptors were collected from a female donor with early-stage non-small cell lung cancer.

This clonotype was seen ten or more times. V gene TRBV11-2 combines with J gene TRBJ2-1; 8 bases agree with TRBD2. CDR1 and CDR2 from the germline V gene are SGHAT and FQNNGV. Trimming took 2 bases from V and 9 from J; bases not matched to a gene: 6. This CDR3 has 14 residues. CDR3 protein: CASSLTGGPGEQFF. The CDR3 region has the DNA TGTGCCAGCAGCTTAACGGGGGGGCCGGGTGAGCAGTTCTTC.

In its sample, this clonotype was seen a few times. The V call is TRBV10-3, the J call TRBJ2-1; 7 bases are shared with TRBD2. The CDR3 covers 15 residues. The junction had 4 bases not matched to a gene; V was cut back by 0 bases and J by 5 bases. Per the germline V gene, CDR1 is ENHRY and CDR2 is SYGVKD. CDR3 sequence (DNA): TGTGCCATCAGTGAGTCGGCTAGCGGAAACAATGAGCAGTTCTTC. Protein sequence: CAISESASGNNEQFF.

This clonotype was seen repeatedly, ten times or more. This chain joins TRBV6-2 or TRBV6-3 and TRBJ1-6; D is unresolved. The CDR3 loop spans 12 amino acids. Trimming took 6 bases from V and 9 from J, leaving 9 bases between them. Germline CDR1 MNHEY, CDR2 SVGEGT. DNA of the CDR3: TGTGCCAGCAGGTCGGTGGGTTCACCCCTCCACTTT. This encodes CASRSVGSPLHF.

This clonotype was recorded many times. This CDR3 reads CRGKDRNGPGYTF. CDR3 nucleotides: TGCAGGGGTAAGGACAGGAACGGACCCGGCTACACCTTC. V is TRBV20-1 and J is TRBJ1-2; 7 bases are a match to TRBD1. The CDR3 loop spans 13 amino acids. Germline CDR1 DFQATT, CDR2 SNEGSKA (reference sequence).

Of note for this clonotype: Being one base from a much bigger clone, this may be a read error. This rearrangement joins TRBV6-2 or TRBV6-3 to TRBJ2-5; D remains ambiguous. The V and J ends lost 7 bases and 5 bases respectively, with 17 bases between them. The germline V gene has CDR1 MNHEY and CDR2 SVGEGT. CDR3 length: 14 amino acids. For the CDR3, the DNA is TGTGCCAGCAACAATTTTTGCGTTGCGGAGACCCAGTACTTC. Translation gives CASNNFCVAETQYF.

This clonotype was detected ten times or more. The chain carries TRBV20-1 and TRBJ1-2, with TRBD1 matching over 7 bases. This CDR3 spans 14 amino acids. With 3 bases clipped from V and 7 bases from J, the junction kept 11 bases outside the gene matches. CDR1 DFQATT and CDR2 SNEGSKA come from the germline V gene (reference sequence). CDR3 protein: CSARGWIQGVGYTF. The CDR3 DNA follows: TGCAGTGCTAGGGGCTGGATTCAGGGGGTTGGCTACACCTTC.

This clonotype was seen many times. The CDR3 sequence is CASSPTSGIYNEQFF. The CDR3 bases are TGCGCCAGCAGCCCCACTAGCGGGATTTACAATGAGCAGTTCTTC. The chain has TRBV4-1 and TRBJ2-1, with 10 bases matching TRBD2. After removal of 4 bases from V and 4 bases from J, the junction contained 4 bases not matched to a gene. Per germline, CDR1 MGHRA and CDR2 YSYEKL. This CDR3 has 15 residues.

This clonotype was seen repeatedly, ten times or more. The CDR3, as DNA: TGTGCCAGCAGTGATCCAACGGCGGGGATGAATTCACCCCTCCACTTT. Its translation: CASSDPTAGMNSPLHF. The chain recombines TRBV25-1 with TRBJ1-6; D ambiguous. CDR3 length: 16 residues. CDR1 MGHDK and CDR2 SYGVNS come from the germline V gene. Trimming removed 3 bases at V and 7 bases at J, with 16 bases between.

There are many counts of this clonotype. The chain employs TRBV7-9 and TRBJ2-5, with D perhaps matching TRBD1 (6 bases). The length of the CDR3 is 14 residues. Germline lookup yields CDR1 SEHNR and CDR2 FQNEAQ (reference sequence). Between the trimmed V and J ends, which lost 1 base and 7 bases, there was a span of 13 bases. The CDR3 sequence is CASSLGTDAGTQYF. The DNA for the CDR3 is TGTGCCAGCAGCTTAGGGACAGATGCAGGGACCCAGTACTTC.

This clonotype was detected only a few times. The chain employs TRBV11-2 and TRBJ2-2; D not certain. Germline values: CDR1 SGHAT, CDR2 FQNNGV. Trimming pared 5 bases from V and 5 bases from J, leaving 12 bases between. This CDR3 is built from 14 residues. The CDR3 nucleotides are TGTGCCAGCAGCCCCCAGCGTCGGACCGGGGAGCTGTTTTTT. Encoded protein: CASSPQRRTGELFF.

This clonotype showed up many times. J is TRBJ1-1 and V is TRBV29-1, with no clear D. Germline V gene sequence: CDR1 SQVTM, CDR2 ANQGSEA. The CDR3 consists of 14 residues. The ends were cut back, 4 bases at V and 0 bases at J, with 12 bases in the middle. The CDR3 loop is CSVVLGKMNTEAFF. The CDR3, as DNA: TGCAGCGTTGTGCTCGGTAAAATGAACACTGAAGCTTTCTTT.

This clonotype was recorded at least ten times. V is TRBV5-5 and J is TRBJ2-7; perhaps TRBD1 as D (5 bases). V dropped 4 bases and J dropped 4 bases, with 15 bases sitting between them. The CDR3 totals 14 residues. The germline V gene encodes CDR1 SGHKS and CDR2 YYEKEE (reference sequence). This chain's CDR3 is CASSLGGAAYEQYF. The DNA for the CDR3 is TGTGCCAGCAGCCTAGGTGGGGCGGCTTACGAGCAGTACTTC.

The CDR3 protein is CASSLAGGAGTEAFF. CDR3 bases: TGCGCCAGCAGCTTGGCAGGGGGCGCGGGCACTGAAGCTTTCTTT. The chain employs TRBV5-1 and TRBJ1-1; 8 bases agree with TRBD1. Per germline, CDR1 SGHRS and CDR2 YFSETQ. The length of the CDR3 is 15 residues. V was clipped by 0 bases and J by 4 bases; unmatched bases: 5. The full variable domain, with the rest looked up from reference TRBV5-1 and TRBJ1-1, is KAGVTQTPRYLIKTRGQQVTLSCSPISGHRSVSWYQQTPGQGLQFLFEYFSETQRNKGNFPGRFSGRQFSNSRSEMNVSTLELGDSALYLCASSLAGGAGTEAFFGQGTRLTVV.

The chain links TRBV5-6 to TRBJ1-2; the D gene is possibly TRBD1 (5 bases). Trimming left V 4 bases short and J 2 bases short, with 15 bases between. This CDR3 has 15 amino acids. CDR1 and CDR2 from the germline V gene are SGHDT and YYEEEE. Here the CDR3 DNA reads TGTGCCAGCAGCGGGGGAGCAGACTCCAACTATGGCTACACCTTC. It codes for CASSGGADSNYGYTF.

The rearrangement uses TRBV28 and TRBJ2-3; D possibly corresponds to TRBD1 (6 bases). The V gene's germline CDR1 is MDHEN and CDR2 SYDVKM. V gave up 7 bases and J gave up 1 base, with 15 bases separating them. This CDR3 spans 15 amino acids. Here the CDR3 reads CASTLGAGGTDTQYF. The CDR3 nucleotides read TGTGCCAGCACCCTAGGGGCAGGGGGCACAGATACGCAGTATTTT.

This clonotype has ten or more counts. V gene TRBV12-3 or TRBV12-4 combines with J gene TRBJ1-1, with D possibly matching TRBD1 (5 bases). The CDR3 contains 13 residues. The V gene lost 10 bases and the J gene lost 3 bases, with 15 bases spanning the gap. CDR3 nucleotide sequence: TGTGCCACCGGGGGATGGTCGGACACTGAAGCTTTCTTT. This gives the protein CATGGWSDTEAFF.

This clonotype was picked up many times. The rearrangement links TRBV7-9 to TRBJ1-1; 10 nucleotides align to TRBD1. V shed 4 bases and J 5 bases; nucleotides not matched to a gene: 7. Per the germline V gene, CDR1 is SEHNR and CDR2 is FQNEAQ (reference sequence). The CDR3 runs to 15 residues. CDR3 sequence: CASSSSGTGATEAFF. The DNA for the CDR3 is TGTGCCAGCAGCTCCTCCGGGACAGGGGCAACTGAAGCTTTCTTT. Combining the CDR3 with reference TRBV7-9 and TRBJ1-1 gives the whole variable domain DTGVSQNPRHKITKRGQNVTFRCDPISEHNRLYWYRQTLGQGPEFLTYFQNEAQLEKSRLLSDRFSAERPKGSFSTLEIQRTEQGDSAMYLCASSSSGTGATEAFFGQGTRLTVV.

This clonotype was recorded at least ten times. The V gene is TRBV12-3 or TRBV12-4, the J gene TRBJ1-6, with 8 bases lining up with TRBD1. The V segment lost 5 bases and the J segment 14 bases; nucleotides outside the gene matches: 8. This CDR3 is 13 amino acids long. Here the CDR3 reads CASSRTGKGSLHF. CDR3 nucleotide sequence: TGTGCCAGCAGTCGGACAGGGAAAGGGTCCCTCCACTTT.

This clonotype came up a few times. CDR3 DNA: TGTGCCAGCAGAGGACAAGGGATTCACGAGCAGTACTTC. Translating gives CASRGQGIHEQYF. The chain carries TRBV28 and TRBJ2-7; D perhaps matches TRBD1 (5 bases). Germline V lookup: CDR1 MDHEN, CDR2 SYDVKM. This CDR3 comprises 13 residues. The germline V and J ends were trimmed by 6 bases and 5 bases, with 14 bases remaining between them.

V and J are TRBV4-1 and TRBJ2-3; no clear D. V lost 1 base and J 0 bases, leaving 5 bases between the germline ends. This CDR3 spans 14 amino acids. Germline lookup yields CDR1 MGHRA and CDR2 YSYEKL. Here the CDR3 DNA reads TGCGCCAGCAGCCAAGCGGCCAGCACAGATACGCAGTATTTT. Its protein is CASSQAASTDTQYF.

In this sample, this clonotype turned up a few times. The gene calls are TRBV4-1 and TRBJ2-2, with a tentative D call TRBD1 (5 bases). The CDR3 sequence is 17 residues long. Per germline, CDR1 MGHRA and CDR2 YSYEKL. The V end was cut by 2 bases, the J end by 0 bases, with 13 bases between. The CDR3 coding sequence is TGCGCCAGCAGCCAACGTAGAAGGGGTTCGAACACCGGGGAGCTGTTTTTT. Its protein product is CASSQRRRGSNTGELFF.

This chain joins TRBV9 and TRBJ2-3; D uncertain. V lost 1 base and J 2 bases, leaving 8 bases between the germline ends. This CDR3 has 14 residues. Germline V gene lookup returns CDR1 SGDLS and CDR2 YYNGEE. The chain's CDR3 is CASSVTIPTDTQYF. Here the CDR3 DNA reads TGTGCCAGCAGCGTAACGATTCCCACAGATACGCAGTATTTT. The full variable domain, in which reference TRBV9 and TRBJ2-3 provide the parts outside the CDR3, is DSGVTQTPKHLITATGQRVTLRCSPRSGDLSVYWYQQSLDQGLQFLIQYYNGEERAKGNILERFSAQQFPDLHSELNLSSLELGDSALYFCASSVTIPTDTQYFGPGTRLTVL.

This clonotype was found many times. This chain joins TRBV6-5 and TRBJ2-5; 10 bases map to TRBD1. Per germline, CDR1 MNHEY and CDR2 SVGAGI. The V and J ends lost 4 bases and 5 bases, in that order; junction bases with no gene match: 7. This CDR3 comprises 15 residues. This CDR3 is CASSSLTGGRETQYF. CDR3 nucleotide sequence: TGTGCCAGCAGTTCCTTGACAGGGGGCAGGGAGACCCAGTACTTC.

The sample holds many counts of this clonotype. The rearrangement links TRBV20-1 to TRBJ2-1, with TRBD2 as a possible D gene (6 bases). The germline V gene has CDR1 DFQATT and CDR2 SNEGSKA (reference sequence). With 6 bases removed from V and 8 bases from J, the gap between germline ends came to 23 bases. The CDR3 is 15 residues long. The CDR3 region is CSAISGGPSSDEQFF. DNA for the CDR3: TGCAGTGCAATTAGCGGTGGTCCCTCTAGCGATGAGCAGTTCTTC.